The TCR beta chain under discussion was sequenced for a study of T cell responses to AZD1222 COVID-19 vaccine. Study-wide context: Second-dose recipients at about 4 or about 12 weeks were treated as one pooled group.

Comment on this clone: Its matching antigen is unknown.

Here immunoSEQ multiplex PCR was the method, and the copy in TCRdb shows in-frame clones only, minus some. The sample holds 57,000 or so clones; roughly 70% are singletons and the top ten take over 13%. Germline-derived CDR1 and CDR2 are GTSNPN and SVGIG (reference sequence). With V trimmed by 3 bases and J by 7 bases, 6 bases remained unmatched. The CDR3 has 13 residues. The study's findings and limits: Among the donors, most were white British and more were female, and clonal diversity was possibly underestimated. Vaccine-related CD4 TCRs covered spike, predominating at 160-218 and 743-854. Among those given AZD1222, only 6 or 7 were seropositive at baseline.

The chain uses TRBV30 and TRBJ2-4; 7 bases fit TRBD1. The TCR sequence derives from an adult in good health. The sample in question was peripheral blood, obtained on day 0 of AZD1222 vaccination. This CDR3 is CAWRTGESNIQYF. CDR3 DNA sequence: TGTGCCTGGAGAACAGGGGAATCGAACATTCAGTACTTC.